This T cell receptor (beta chain) emerged from a study of T cell repertoires in cytomegalovirus infection. TCRdb called the reads again in MiXCR, with one record for every CDR3 protein. The sample yields some 700,000 distinct CDR3 sequences, about 33% seen once. A word on this clonotype: Its antigen is not identified.

The material was cultured PBMCs, obtained from culture after CMV antigen stimulation. This TCR derives from a human donor in good health (CMV status not recorded). Some clones in this sample may be carry-over from other donors' samples.

The CDR3 protein is CASSLVAERLETQYF. CDR3 in DNA: TGTGCCAGCAGCTTAGTGGCAGAGCGTCTGGAGACCCAGTACTTC. The gene calls are TRBV7-6 and TRBJ2-5; D is unclear. Germline lookup yields CDR1 SGHVS and CDR2 FNYEAQ. The CDR3 length is 15 residues. Trimming pared 1 base from V and 5 bases from J, leaving 14 bases between.